This T cell receptor (beta chain) was recorded in a study of blood T cell repertoires in COVID-19. Per germline, CDR1 SQVTM and CDR2 ANQGSEA. V was pared by 7 bases and J by 1 base, with 3 bases of the junction left unmatched. The CDR3 has 13 residues. Clones were read by immunoSEQ multiplex PCR, and TCRdb kept only the in-frame ones, dropping some. The data hold more than 55,000 clones, with about 90% observed a single time. This sequence was found in a man aged 45 to 65 with active COVID-19. The V call is TRBV29-1, the J call TRBJ2-1; 8 bases agree with TRBD1. What was sequenced was peripheral blood. The CDR3: CSGTGKSYNEQFF. CDR3 DNA: TGCAGCGGGACAGGGAAGTCCTACAATGAGCAGTTCTTC.